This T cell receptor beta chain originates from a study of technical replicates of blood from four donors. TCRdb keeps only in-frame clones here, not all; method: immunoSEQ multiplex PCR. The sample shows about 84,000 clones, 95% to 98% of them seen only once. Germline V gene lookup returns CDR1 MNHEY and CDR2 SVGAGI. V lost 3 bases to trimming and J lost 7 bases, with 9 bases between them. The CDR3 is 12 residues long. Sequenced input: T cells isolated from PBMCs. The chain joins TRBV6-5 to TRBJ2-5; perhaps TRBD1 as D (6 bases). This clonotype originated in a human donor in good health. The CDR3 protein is CASSYRGGTQYF. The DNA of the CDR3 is TGTGCCAGCAGTTATCGAGGGGGGACCCAGTACTTC.